Reported below is one T cell receptor beta chain. Its cognate antigen is unknown. The data were obtained in a study of blood T cells in healthy people across ages. Study-level points and caveats: TCR beta diversity, measured per million T cells, fell in a roughly linear way with age.

A sample-barcoded 5' primer and a J-beta primer mix were used in a second PCR of roughly 6 to 11 cycles. Using its own MiXCR run on the 5' RACE reads, TCRdb lists one record per CDR3 protein. Found here are more than 1,400,000 distinct CDR3 sequences, roughly 40% of them singletons; the top ten hold less than 8%. Trimming removed 6 bases at V and 10 bases at J, with 25 bases between. There are 17 residues in the CDR3. Germline CDR1 and CDR2: SGHTA and FQGTGA. The sample taken for sequencing was blood. This TCR came from a woman younger than 30 in good health. The gene calls are TRBV7-3 and TRBJ1-6; perhaps TRBD1 as D (6 bases). CDR3 DNA sequence: TGTGCCAGCAGTTCCTTTACTGGGGGCCCAGTCGGATCACCCCTCCACTTT. As protein: CASSSFTGGPVGSPLHF.